This T cell receptor (beta chain) appears in the sequencing data of a study of blood T cell repertoires in COVID-19. About the research overall: Material from acute and convalescent COVID-19 was sourced from the United States, Italy and Spain.

Sequencing used immunoSEQ multiplex PCR; TCRdb keeps in-frame clones, though not all of them. The sample consists of about 200,000 clones, approximately 86% of them appearing once. This CDR3 comprises 13 residues. Germline V gene lookup returns CDR1 WSHSY and CDR2 SAAADI. The V end lost 2 bases, the J end lost 10 bases, and 12 bases lay between the germline ends. A Seattle source enrolled patients during active infection and followed them longitudinally. The chain employs TRBV10-2 and TRBJ2-1; D uncertain. The specimen was peripheral blood. The sequence was obtained from a man aged 60-69 years with COVID-19, enrolled during active disease. CDR3 nucleotide sequence: TGCGCCAGCAGTGAGGACAAGGTGTGGGAGCAGTTCTTC. It specifies CASSEDKVWEQFF.